The following is a T cell receptor beta chain sequence with its context. Antigen specificity is unknown. These data are taken from a study of graft-versus-host responses after intestinal transplantation. Study at large: Isolated intestinal, liver-intestinal, or multivisceral transplants had been given to the recipients.

Trimming cost V 7 bases and J 11 bases, with 14 bases left between them. Germline V lookup: CDR1 SNHLY, CDR2 FYNNEI. The CDR3 is 11 residues long. Study-wide points: The authors found GvH clones in recipient marrow, some appearing first in ileum or blood.

Repertoires were generated with immunoSEQ multiplex PCR, while TCRdb's copy carries only in-frame clones and drops some. The data contain roughly 130,000 clones, 80% to 95% of them singletons. The source is a human donor who received an intestinal transplant. The chain couples TRBV2 to TRBJ2-5; unclear D gene. This sample comprised unstimulated CD4+ T cells sorted from spleen or lymph node cells, obtained before intestinal transplant. The chain's CDR3 is CASKKEAEQYF. CDR3 in DNA: TGTGCCAGCAAAAAAGAGGCAGAGCAGTACTTC.